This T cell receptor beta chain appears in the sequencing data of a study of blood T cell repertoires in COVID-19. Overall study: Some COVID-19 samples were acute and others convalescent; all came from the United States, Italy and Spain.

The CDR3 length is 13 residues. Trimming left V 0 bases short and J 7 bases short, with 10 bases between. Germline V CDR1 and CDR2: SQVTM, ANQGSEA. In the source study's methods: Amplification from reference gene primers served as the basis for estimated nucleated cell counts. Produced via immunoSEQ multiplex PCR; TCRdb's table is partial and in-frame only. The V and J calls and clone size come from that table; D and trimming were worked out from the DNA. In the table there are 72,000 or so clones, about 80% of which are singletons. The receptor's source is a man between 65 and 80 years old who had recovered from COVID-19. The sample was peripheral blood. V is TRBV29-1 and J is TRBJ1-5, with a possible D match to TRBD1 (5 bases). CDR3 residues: CSVEEGRDQPQHF. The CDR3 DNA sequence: TGCAGCGTTGAAGAAGGGCGGGACCAGCCCCAGCATTTT.